A selection of T cell receptor beta chains follows, all from one sample in a study of T cell responses to AZD1222 COVID-19 vaccine. Some clones are missing from TCRdb's copy, which holds only in-frame ones; the method was immunoSEQ multiplex PCR. The sample yields 95,000 to 100,000 clones, 88% seen once. Material: peripheral blood, obtained 28 days after the second AZD1222 dose. The receptor source for this set is an adult who received the AZD1222 COVID-19 vaccine. Both conserved end residues are part of each CDR3. A D gene is named only where the DNA matches it firmly. The size field is filled for only some rows; it gives once, few, many or a size class.

CDR3 protein	CDR3 DNA	clone size	D gene	V gene	J gene
CASSRRRANVLTF	TGCGCCAGCAGCCGGCGGAGGGCCAACGTCCTGACTTTC	.	.	TRBV5-1	TRBJ2-6
CASSPSDQGAYSYNEQFF	TGTGCCAGCAGCCCCTCCGACCAGGGGGCCTACTCCTACAATGAGCAGTTCTTC	.	TRBD1	TRBV11-3	TRBJ2-1
CSGGQASYEQYF	TGCAGCGGAGGGCAGGCCTCCTACGAGCAGTACTTC	.	.	TRBV29-1	TRBJ2-7
CASSPGVSNSGNTIYF	TGTGCCAGCAGCCCAGGGGTCTCCAACTCTGGAAACACCATATATTTT	.	.	TRBV7-9	TRBJ1-3
CASSLRDSNQPQHF	TGTGCCAGCAGCTTGCGGGATAGCAATCAGCCCCAGCATTTT	.	.	TRBV5-6	TRBJ1-5
CATAPDLYGYTF	TGCGCCACTGCACCGGACTTATATGGCTACACCTTC	.	.	TRBV10-1	TRBJ1-2
CASSLAVRETHGYTF	TGCGCCAGCAGCTTGGCCGTTAGGGAAACACATGGCTACACCTTC	.	.	TRBV5-1	TRBJ1-2
CASSQGAQGYTF	TGTGCCAGCAGTCAGGGGGCGCAGGGCTACACCTTC	.	TRBD1	TRBV27	TRBJ1-2
CASTYLQGITEAFF	TGTGCCAGCACCTATTTACAGGGGATCACTGAAGCTTTCTTT	few	TRBD1	TRBV6-5	TRBJ1-1
CASSAAGGPNEKLFF	TGTGCCAGCAGCGCGGCAGGTGGACCTAATGAAAAACTGTTTTTT	.	.	TRBV5-5	TRBJ1-4
CSASGGSSGYTF	TGCAGTGCTAGTGGAGGGTCGAGTGGCTACACCTTC	.	.	TRBV20-1	TRBJ1-2
CASRLGPGGDTQYF	TGCGCCAGCAGACTTGGCCCTGGGGGAGATACGCAGTATTTT	.	.	TRBV5-1	TRBJ2-3
CASSPSSGDTQYF	TGTGCCAGCTCACCATCGTCGGGGGATACGCAGTATTTT	.	.	TRBV18	TRBJ2-3
CASSQRYEQYF	TGTGCCAGCAGCCAGCGTTACGAGCAGTACTTC	.	.	TRBV7-8	TRBJ2-7
CASSVAPSGAETQYF	TGTGCCAGCAGCGTAGCTCCTTCTGGAGCAGAGACCCAGTACTTC	.	.	TRBV9	TRBJ2-5
CASSQEAAQPQHF	TGTGCCAGCAGCCAAGAGGCGGCTCAGCCCCAGCATTTT	.	.	TRBV3-1/TRBV3-2	TRBJ1-5
CASSPGTSGEAYEQYF	TGTGCCAGCAGCCCAGGGACTAGCGGGGAGGCCTACGAGCAGTACTTC	.	TRBD2	TRBV7-6	TRBJ2-7
CASSPLGGVEYEQYF	TGTGCCAGCAGCCCACTTGGAGGGGTTGAGTACGAGCAGTACTTC	once	.	TRBV7-9	TRBJ2-7
CASSSRQGAGELFF	TGTGCCAGCAGCTCCCGACAGGGCGCCGGGGAGCTGTTTTTT	.	TRBD1	TRBV7-3	TRBJ2-2
CSVEEGNEQFF	TGCAGCGTTGAGGAAGGTAATGAGCAGTTCTTC	.	.	TRBV29-1	TRBJ2-1
CASSQGERASGLNNEQFF	TGCGCCAGCAGCCAAGGGGAGAGGGCTAGCGGATTAAACAATGAGCAGTTCTTC	.	TRBD2	TRBV4-1	TRBJ2-1
CASSRRLATDSYEQYF	TGTGCCAGCAGCAGAAGACTAGCGACCGACTCCTACGAGCAGTACTTC	.	TRBD2	TRBV5-7	TRBJ2-7
CASSFRRGGSETQYF	TGTGCCAGCAGCTTTCGGAGGGGGGGATCTGAGACCCAGTACTTC	.	.	TRBV7-2	TRBJ2-5
CASSQFGVIGTYEQYF	TGTGCCAGCAGCCAATTCGGGGTAATTGGAACCTACGAGCAGTACTTC	.	.	TRBV14	TRBJ2-7
CAAASQGTYEQYF	TGTGCCGCCGCATCACAGGGGACCTACGAGCAGTACTTC	.	TRBD1	TRBV25-1	TRBJ2-7
CASSSTSSNEKLFF	TGTGCCAGTAGTTCAACTAGCAGTAATGAAAAACTGTTTTTT	.	.	TRBV19	TRBJ1-4
CASSKTGGSNTHEQYF	TGTGCCAGCAGTAAAACAGGGGGTTCTAATACTCACGAGCAGTACTTC	.	TRBD1	TRBV2	TRBJ2-7
CASSMIVTSGQETQYF	TGTGCCAGTAGTATGATTGTGACTAGCGGTCAAGAGACCCAGTACTTC	.	TRBD2	TRBV19	TRBJ2-5
CASSYPGLAGTSYNEQFF	TGTGCCAGCAGTTACCCCGGGCTAGCGGGAACCTCCTACAATGAGCAGTTCTTC	.	TRBD2	TRBV6-7	TRBJ2-1
CAISDSPSGAGDNEQFF	TGTGCCATCAGTGATTCGCCTAGCGGGGCCGGTGACAATGAGCAGTTCTTC	once	TRBD2	TRBV10-3	TRBJ2-1
CASSFFAGVDNSPLHF	TGTGCCAGCAGTTTTTTCGCGGGGGTTGATAATTCACCCCTCCACTTT	.	.	TRBV28	TRBJ1-6
CASSEGLLGYTF	TGTGCCAGCAGTGAGGGGTTGCTTGGCTACACCTTC	.	.	TRBV6-1	TRBJ1-2
CAWRGTGGRYTEAFF	TGTGCCTGGAGGGGGACAGGGGGGCGGTACACTGAAGCTTTCTTT	.	TRBD1	TRBV30	TRBJ1-1
CASSFTGGFGNTIYF	TGTGCCAGCAGCTTTACAGGGGGATTTGGAAACACCATATATTTT	.	TRBD1	TRBV11-3	TRBJ1-3
CASSKTGGYGYTF	TGTGCCAGCAGTAAGACAGGGGGCTATGGCTACACCTTC	.	TRBD1	TRBV28	TRBJ1-2
CASSYNRQILNYGYTF	TGTGCCAGCAGTTACAATCGACAGATCCTCAACTATGGCTACACCTTC	.	.	TRBV6-5	TRBJ1-2
CASSSQTSSNEQFF	TGTGCCAGTAGTAGCCAGACTAGTAGTAATGAGCAGTTCTTC	.	.	TRBV19	TRBJ2-1
CASSQTGGSEKLFF	TGCGCCAGCAGCCAGACAGGGGGTAGTGAAAAACTGTTTTTT	.	TRBD1	TRBV5-1	TRBJ1-4
CAWRDRTGAGQPQHF	TGTGCCTGGAGAGATAGGACAGGGGCCGGACAGCCCCAGCATTTT	.	TRBD1	TRBV30	TRBJ1-5
CASSHSSGRASDTQYF	TGCGCCAGCAGCCATTCAAGCGGGAGGGCCTCAGATACGCAGTATTTT	few	TRBD2	TRBV4-1	TRBJ2-3
CASMAGLAGGLGEQFF	TGTGCCAGCATGGCAGGACTAGCGGGAGGACTCGGAGAGCAGTTCTTC	.	TRBD2	TRBV9	TRBJ2-1
CASSYPGQYLDEQYF	TGTGCCAGCAGCTATCCGGGACAGTATCTCGACGAGCAGTACTTC	.	TRBD1	TRBV5-6	TRBJ2-7
CASSKGTSGRVSEQFF	TGTGCCAGCAGCAAAGGGACTAGCGGGAGAGTTAGTGAGCAGTTCTTC	.	TRBD2	TRBV5-5	TRBJ2-1
CASSWGNTDTQYF	TGTGCCAGCAGCTGGGGTAATACAGATACGCAGTATTTT	.	.	TRBV7-7	TRBJ2-3
CASSSFRGLAGGWDYEQYF	TGTGCCAGCAGTTCCTTCCGGGGACTAGCGGGAGGGTGGGACTACGAGCAGTACTTC	.	TRBD2	TRBV6-7	TRBJ2-7
CASTLTGTGPYEQYF	TGTGCCAGCACCCTGACCGGGACAGGTCCCTACGAGCAGTACTTC	.	TRBD1	TRBV7-2	TRBJ2-7
CATSGPRDRYGYTF	TGTGCCACCAGCGGTCCTAGGGACCGCTATGGCTACACCTTC	few	.	TRBV15	TRBJ1-2
CASRLDLISYNEQFF	TGTGCCAGTAGATTGGACTTGATCTCCTACAATGAGCAGTTCTTC	few	.	TRBV19	TRBJ2-1
CALGPQYF	TGTGCCCTAGGCCCGCAGTATTTT	.	.	TRBV2	TRBJ2-3
CASSLGGGGDTQYF	TGCGCCAGCAGCTTGGGTGGCGGGGGAGATACGCAGTATTTT	.	TRBD2	TRBV5-1	TRBJ2-3
CASSSQSGTKTLFF	TGTGCCAGTAGTAGTCAATCCGGGACTAAGACGCTGTTTTTT	.	TRBD2	TRBV19	TRBJ2-2